What follows is one T cell receptor (beta chain) and its context. Its matching antigen is unknown. Germline V gene sequence: CDR1 LNHDA, CDR2 SQIVND (reference sequence). V was cut by 3 bases and J by 0 bases, with 21 bases left in between. There are 20 residues in the CDR3. The data were obtained in a study of T cell repertoires in cytomegalovirus infection. Across the whole study: Both recently identified HLA-C-restricted and well-studied HLA-B-restricted CMV epitopes were used in the study. Public TCR beta signatures were indicative of both CMV infection and a matching HLA type.

Study results and limitations: Ex vivo, HLA-C-restricted CMV-specific TCR beta clonotypes prevailed over the rest of the response. Carriage of CMV together with the relevant HLA was identifiable through cumulative public TCR beta family frequency.

TCRdb processed the reads anew with MiXCR; each CDR3 protein has one entry. The sample shows some 270,000 distinct CDR3 sequences, 22% of them seen only once. This sample comprised cultured PBMCs, obtained from culture after CMV antigen stimulation. This receptor was identified in a human donor in good health (CMV status not recorded). Some clones in this sample may be carry-over from other donors' samples. The chain recombines TRBV19 with TRBJ2-6; D unresolved. This chain's CDR3 is CASSILDPWGLSSGANVLTF. As DNA, the CDR3 is TGTGCCAGTAGTATTCTGGACCCATGGGGTTTAAGCTCTGGGGCCAACGTCCTGACTTTC. The whole variable domain, filled in from reference TRBV19 and TRBJ2-6, reads DGGITQSPKYLFRKEGQNVTLSCEQNLNHDAMYWYRQDPGQGLRLIYYSQIVNDFQKGDIAEGYSVSREKKESFPLTVTSAQKNPTAFYLCASSILDPWGLSSGANVLTFGAGSRLTVL.